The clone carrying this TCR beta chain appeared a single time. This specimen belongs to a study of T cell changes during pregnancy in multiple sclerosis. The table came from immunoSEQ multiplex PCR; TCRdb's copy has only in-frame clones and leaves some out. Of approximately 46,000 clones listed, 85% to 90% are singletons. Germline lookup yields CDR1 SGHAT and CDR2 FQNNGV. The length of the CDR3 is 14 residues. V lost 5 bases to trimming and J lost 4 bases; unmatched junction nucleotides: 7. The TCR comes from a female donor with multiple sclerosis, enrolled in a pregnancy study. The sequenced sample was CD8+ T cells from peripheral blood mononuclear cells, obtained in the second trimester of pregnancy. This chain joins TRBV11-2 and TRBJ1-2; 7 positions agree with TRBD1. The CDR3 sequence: CASSIDRDGYGYTF. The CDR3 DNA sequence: TGTGCCAGCAGCATCGACAGGGACGGCTATGGCTACACCTTC.